The TCR beta chain described here comes from a study of cytomegalovirus exposure and HLA in healthy donors (dated by TCRdb to the late 2010s). Turning to the overall study: An earlier analysis of roughly 500 of the donors reported roughly 300 Gb of sequence data and some 120 million unique TCR beta sequences from 150 million to 200 million T cells. An early release that covered fewer than 750 HLA-typed donors contained approximately 290 gigabases of sequencing data and 85 million to 100 million unique TCR sequences. Among the roughly 400 genotyped donors, around 81% belonged to the genetic ancestry cluster associated with self-reported Caucasian donors. The study aimed to test whether cataloging public T cell receptors could reveal signatures of past pathogen exposure. The study used immunosequencing to profile the T cell repertoires of hundreds of subjects and linked those repertoires to cytomegalovirus serostatus. Besides the first cohort of approximately 670 subjects, a separate validation cohort made up of 120 different subjects was used. To predict cytomegalovirus infection status, the study combined high-throughput TCR immunosequencing, statistical association of individual TCRs with disease status, and machine learning. In a later analysis, previously published TCR beta repertoires from 600 to 850 donors were re-analyzed and high-resolution HLA genotyping was added so that TCR occurrence patterns could be studied. Rather than using new phenotypic data, the later analysis identified candidate immune exposures from TCR beta sequences and from how often those sequences occurred across donors. To decide whether each TCR beta V gene segment behaved as functional or pseudogenic, an earlier analysis of some 600 of the donors relied on high-throughput TCR beta sequencing. Donor age, sex, ethnicity and CMV serostatus were compiled together with the repertoire data. In a later genetic analysis, genome-wide SNP genotypes for 398 of the 666 donors were used, and that subset was treated as a discovery cohort. Every discovery cohort repertoire had been produced on one sequencing platform. Both class I and class II loci were covered by HLA typing, at four-digit resolution. The number of donors typed differed by locus, with about 620-630 for A, B, C, DRB1 and DQB1, 522 for DQA1, 600 to 610 for DPA1, and some 440 for DPB1. Because of strong linkage in the cohort, roughly five DR-DQ haplotypes were treated as single units for association and clustering. Among about 410 genotyped donors of the cohort, an average of roughly 230,000 unique TCR beta nucleotide sequences was sequenced per donor, of which 15% to 20% were non-productive. What the research found in general, with its limitations: A total of about 180 TCR beta chains were listed by the study as associated with cytomegalovirus. In a later analysis, most CMV-associated TCR beta chains were found to appear HLA-restricted, with HLA associations seemingly driven largely by CMV exposure. Most TCR sequences were seen in very few donors, while some public TCRs were found in many individuals. A later analysis found that TCR association rates varied across HLA loci, with DRB1 alleles showing the most associated TCRs and HLA-C alleles the fewest. In a later analysis, HLA-associated TCR beta chains were found to be more clonally expanded and to have lower generation probabilities than equally common non-associated chains. In both the original and validation cohorts, the classifier was reported to diagnose cytomegalovirus status with high specificity and sensitivity. Because counts were too low, roughly 16 rarely observed V segments, including chromosome 9 orphons, were left out of the earlier analysis of roughly 600 of the donors. In an earlier analysis of over 550 of the donors, most TCR beta V segments were observed in productive rearrangements about 87% or about 30% of the time, broadly matching IMGT annotations. When HLA alleles, especially DR and DQ, strongly co-occurred, attributing TCR associations to individual alleles was difficult. Only TCR beta chains were sequenced in this cohort, and the absence of alpha or paired-chain data limited detectable features. A few of the identified cytomegalovirus-associated TCR beta chains were confirmed in vitro to be specific for cytomegalovirus antigens. A cluster of highly shared sequence variants was judged likely to be a technical artifact of the sequencing pipeline. The authors suggested that the approach could potentially be generalized to other disease states and immunological phenotypes. A further reported finding was that TCR beta sequences accurately predicted the HLA-A and HLA-B alleles for most subjects in the first cohort. Linkage disequilibrium might explain the correlated functional status among segregating V segments, but an unknown experimental factor could not be ruled out. Compared with the roughly 710-donor mean, donors in an Asian-associated ancestry cluster had fewer N-insertions in productive TCRs, according to a later genetic analysis. A later analysis associated about 17,000 TCR beta sequences with specific HLA alleles at a false discovery rate of 0.05. Because the 87-base-pair reads could not distinguish some IMGT-functional V segments, including TRBV6-2 and TRBV6-3, those segments were excluded. An association between a missense DCLRE1C variant and V-gene and J-gene trimming of TCR beta chains was found in a later genetic analysis and replicated in an independent cohort. The only immune exposure information available for the cohort was CMV serostatus. Several of the top co-occurrence clusters appeared to be linked to parvovirus B19, influenza, CMV and Epstein-Barr virus, according to a later analysis. The presence/absence analyses assumed that sequencing depth was roughly uniform across donors, and that assumption may not be true. HLA typing was unavailable for some donors at each locus, so association tests used only the typed subset.

In total, just over 650 healthy bone marrow donors made up the cohort. Cohort members were all nominally healthy when sampled, although unrecorded immune exposures were likely present. The donor was CMV seronegative and was included in the group of a few hundred seronegative cohort members. Each donor provided a peripheral blood sample, and peripheral blood mononuclear cells were used for TCR beta sequencing. Genomic DNA was extracted from the blood cell samples with the Qiagen DNeasy Blood Extraction Kit. On this clone: The antigen it binds to is not known. One base away there is no much larger clone; base qualities are not given.

Based on the germline V gene, the CDR1 and CDR2 sequences are SGDLS and YYNGEE. V loses 5 bases at its end and J loses 4 bases; junction bases beyond the gene matches: 7. Its CDR3 holds 15 amino acids, cysteine through phenylalanine. The read is trimmed to its CDR3 DNA, 45 bases read in frame from base 1. The library was obtained by the immunoSEQ multiplex PCR assay. For the multiplex PCR, a mixture combining 60 forward primers for TCR Vbeta segments and 13 reverse primers for TCR Jbeta segments was used. The CDR3 region of rearranged TCR beta genes was amplified from genomic DNA with a multiplex PCR assay. The amplified TCR beta libraries were sequenced on the Illumina HiSeq System as 87-base-pair reads. Processing in the source paper ran as follows. A later analysis counted approximately 76 million unique TCR beta chains across the 700 or so repertoires, and 9 million to 14 million of these chains were shared by at least two donors. Raw reads were error-corrected and collapsed into unique sequences with a nearest-neighbor algorithm that merged closely related sequences to remove PCR and sequencing errors. CDR3 sequences were aligned to IMGT reference sequences to assign V, D and J gene segments. For a sequence to be retained, a match of at least six nucleotides to both a V gene segment and a J gene segment was required. A rearrangement counted as productive if the CDR3 had no stop codons and remained in frame with V and J, and every other rearrangement counted as non-productive. CDR3 was defined according to IMGT convention as the region running from the second conserved V-encoded cysteine to the conserved J-encoded phenylalanine. Sequences without an unambiguous match to a single V gene segment were excluded from the earlier analysis of 500 to 700 of the donors. In an earlier analysis of almost 600 of the donors, a V segment was called functional when productive rearrangements were above 56.7%, and segregating when the standard deviation between donors exceeded 5%. A statistical classification framework was developed to diagnose cytomegalovirus status using the catalog of TCR beta chain sequences. V and J gene assignment, in a later analysis, came from comparing TCR nucleotide sequences with IMGT/GENE-DB human TR gene sequences. A later analysis assigned CDR3 sequences and most-parsimonious VDJ recombination scenarios with the TCRdist pipeline. A later analysis defined each TCR beta chain by its CDR3 amino acid sequence plus V-gene family, and excluded reads lacking a unique V-gene family. As a way to deal with suspected cross-contamination and a sequencing artifact, a later analysis dropped over 550 nucleotide sequences that were highly shared and had low generation probability. In a later analysis, a clonal expansion index was calculated for each public chain from normalized within-repertoire ranks of inferred template counts. A later analysis computed generation probabilities with a VDJ recombination model fitted to out-of-frame rearrangements, and checked the results against IGoR. In a later analysis, TCR-TCR, TCR-HLA and TCR-CMV co-occurrence was scored with hypergeometric tests, and a repertoire-size bias correction was applied to TCR pairs. A later analysis estimated false discovery rates by permuting HLA or CMV assignments 20 times. In a later analysis, co-occurring TCRs were grouped with DBSCAN, and TCRdist sequence similarity was added when clustering was performed within HLA-allele-positive subsets. For co-occurrence clustering, repertoires with fewer than 30,000 or more than 120,000 public chains were excluded, along with four to six repertoires with anomalous nucleotide sharing. TCRdb obtained this table from immuneACCESS and retained in-frame rearrangements with V and J assigned. These tables miss some clones; where compared with another copy, unresolved V genes account for less than half of the shortfall, and the remainder is unexplained. The V and J calls and clone size come from that table; D and trimming were worked out from the DNA. For this sample there are around 260,000 clones; 75% to 85% appear just once. The ten largest clones represent 0.3% to 0.35% of the sample.

The V and J segments used are TRBV9 and TRBJ2-3, with 10 bases matching TRBD2. The clonotype originates from a girl aged 2 to 10 in good health and CMV-seronegative. Sequencing input: PBMCs. The nucleotides read TGTGCCAGCAGTCCCGGGACTAGCGAAGCAGATACGCAGTATTTT. The encoded protein is CASSPGTSEADTQYF.